This TCR beta chain came from a study of cytotoxic CD8 clonotypes in ibrutinib-treated CLL. Here immunoSEQ multiplex PCR was the method, and the copy in TCRdb shows in-frame clones only, minus some. There are roughly 180,000 clones in the sample; about two thirds occur only once, and 10% to 15% lies in the top ten. The CDR3 is made up of 17 amino acids. CDR1 is SGHTA, CDR2 FQGNSA, per germline. The ends lost 5 bases at V and 6 bases at J; junction bases unmatched: 17. This clonotype was obtained from a human donor with chronic lymphocytic leukemia. Sequenced here: PBMCs, sampled after 24 months of ibrutinib treatment. The genes are TRBV7-2 and TRBJ2-7; 9 positions match TRBD2. The CDR3 reads CASSEETLSGSNGEQYF. Here the CDR3 DNA reads TGTGCCAGCAGCGAAGAAACCCTTAGCGGGAGTAACGGCGAGCAGTACTTC.